A single sample is the source of the 5 T cell receptor beta chains below, sequenced in a study of beta chain features in type 1 diabetes. Expressed TCRB transcripts were sequenced, since all the RNA that had been isolated was reverse transcribed. Profiled with immunoSEQ multiplex PCR; TCRdb holds only in-frame clones, not every one. Here the sample spans about 900,000 clones, 17% being singletons. Sequencing input: naive CD4+ T cells from blood. Receptors were obtained from a woman in her late teens or twenties in good health.

Comment on this clone: The sample contains more than one DNA sequence encoding this CDR3. The chain recombines TRBV28 with TRBJ2-7, with unresolved D. The CDR3 is made up of 11 amino acids. V was pared by 5 bases and J by 3 bases, with 5 bases between. Germline V gene lookup returns CDR1 MDHEN and CDR2 SYDVKM. The CDR3 DNA is TGTGCCAGCAGTCTTGGCTACGAGCAGTACTTC. Translation gives CASSLGYEQYF. Filled out from reference TRBV28 and TRBJ2-7, the complete variable domain reads DVKVTQSSRYLVKRTGEKVFLECVQDMDHENMFWYRQDPGLGLRLIYFSYDVKMKEKGDIPEGYSVSREKKERFSLILESASTNQTSMYLCASSLGYEQYFGPGTRLTVT.

This clone was seen a few times. The chain recombines TRBV19 with TRBJ2-1, with 8 bases that match TRBD2. Germline V gene lookup returns CDR1 LNHDA and CDR2 SQIVND (reference sequence). V lost 3 bases, J lost 5 bases, and 9 bases stayed unmatched. The CDR3 loop spans 16 amino acids. The CDR3 reads CASSIGEIAGNNEQFF. CDR3 sequence (DNA): TGTGCCAGTAGTATTGGGGAAATAGCGGGAAACAATGAGCAGTTCTTC.

This clone appeared a few times. The chain uses TRBV25-1 and TRBJ2-4; 7 bases fit TRBD1. The CDR3 loop spans 16 amino acids. Germline V gene lookup returns CDR1 MGHDK and CDR2 SYGVNS. V trimming: 3 bases; J trimming: 0 bases; junction bases outside the gene matches: 5. The CDR3 here is CASSDDRVLAKNIQYF. CDR3 in DNA: TGTGCCAGCAGTGACGACAGGGTTCTAGCCAAAAACATTCAGTACTTC.

This clone was detected only a few times. The chain carries TRBV27 and TRBJ2-2; D perhaps matches TRBD2 (6 bases). The germline V and J ends were trimmed by 4 bases and 4 bases, with 10 bases remaining between them. The CDR3 is 14 residues long. Looked up from germline, CDR1 is MNHEY and CDR2 is SMNVEV (reference sequence). CDR3 in DNA: TGTGCCAGCAGTTCCGGGGGTCGCACCGGGGAGCTGTTTTTT. It codes for CASSSGGRTGELFF.

This clone has a handful of counts. J is TRBJ2-3 and V is TRBV10-2; 7 bases fit TRBD2. The CDR3 is 14 amino acids. Trimming cost V 8 bases and J 3 bases; bases outside gene matches: 8. CDR1 is WSHSY, CDR2 SAAADI, per germline. Here the CDR3 reads CASERGSGTDTQYF. The CDR3 bases are TGCGCCAGCGAGCGGGGAAGTGGAACAGATACGCAGTATTTT.